The rows below give T cell receptor beta chains drawn from one sample of a study of blood T cells in healthy people across ages. TCRdb reprocessed the 5' RACE reads with MiXCR, giving one entry per CDR3 protein. The profile shows 550,000 to 600,000 distinct CDR3 sequences, around 48% of them singletons. The sequenced material came from blood. Receptor source: an elderly man in good health. CDR3s include the opening cysteine and the closing phenylalanine or tryptophan. A D gene is named only where the DNA matches it firmly. Size is stated for part of the rows, as once, few or many counts, or as a class when the clone is expanded.

.	TRBJ2-3	once	TRBV20-1	TGCAGTGCTGAGGTCGGGGCCCAAACCACAGATACGCAGTATTTT	CSAEVGAQTTDTQYF
.	TRBJ2-7	.	TRBV15	TGTGCCACCAGCAGAGTCGAGGTGAGAACCTACGAGCAGTACTTC	CATSRVEVRTYEQYF
.	TRBJ1-1	.	TRBV4-3	TGCGCCAGCAGCCAACGTCGGGACACTGAAGCTTTCTTT	CASSQRRDTEAFF
TRBD2	TRBJ2-1	.	TRBV10-3	TGTGCCATCAGTGAGTTCACCGGGACTAGCGGGAGTCCCGACAATGAGCGGTTCTTC	CAISEFTGTSGSPDNERFF
.	TRBJ1-5	.	TRBV3-1	TGTGCCAGCAGCCAAGATGGCCTGAGCAATCAGCCCCAGCATTTT	CASSQDGLSNQPQHF
.	TRBJ2-7	few	TRBV4-1	TGCGCCAGCAGCCCCCTCCTAGGCCGGAAATCCTACGAGCAGTACTTC	CASSPLLGRKSYEQYF
.	TRBJ2-7	many	TRBV18	TGTGCCAGCTCACCGGTGGGGTTCCACGAGCAGTACTTC	CASSPVGFHEQYF
.	TRBJ2-3	.	TRBV12-3/TRBV12-4	TGTGCCGGCAGTTTTGGTCAGCGCACAGATACACAGTATTTT	CAGSFGQRTDTQYF
.	TRBJ2-4	.	TRBV6-5	TGCGCCAGCAGTTACCAGGAGGGTGGATTCGAGGAGTACTTC	CASSYQEGGFEEYF
.	TRBJ1-5	.	TRBV2	TGTGCCAGCAGTGAGCATTATCAGCCCCAGCATTTT	CASSEHYQPQHF
.	TRBJ1-1	.	TRBV3-1	TGTGCCAGCAGCCAAGAGGGGATCACTGAAGCTTTCTTT	CASSQEGITEAFF
.	TRBJ1-4	few	TRBV29-1	TGCAGCGTTGAGGGGGACCCGGGAGGCGAAAAACTGTTTTTT	CSVEGDPGGEKLFF
TRBD2	TRBJ2-2	.	TRBV18	TGTGCCAGCTCACCAGTGACTAGCTACACCGGGGAGCTGTTTTTT	CASSPVTSYTGELFF
.	TRBJ2-2	.	TRBV7-2	TGTGCCAGCAGCAGAAGGACAGTCTCCACCGGGGAGCTGTTTTTT	CASSRRTVSTGELFF
.	TRBJ2-7	many	TRBV18	TGTGCCAGCTTCCCCGGGACGGGATTGGAGCAGTACTTC	CASFPGTGLEQYF
TRBD1	TRBJ2-4	.	TRBV6-6	TGTGCCAGCGGTTACCCCGGGACAGGGGATAACATTCGGTACTTC	CASGYPGTGDNIRYF
.	TRBJ1-2	.	TRBV7-9	TGTGCCAGCAGCTTACCCGAGTCGGGCCGGGTACTATTTGGAGGCTACACCTTC	CASSLPESGRVLFGGYTF
TRBD2	TRBJ2-7	.	TRBV4-2	TGTGCCAGCAGCCAAGGGACTAGCGGGAGCTCCTACGAGCAGTACTTC	CASSQGTSGSSYEQYF
.	TRBJ2-2	.	TRBV28	TGTGCCAGCAGCCAACCGACAGGAAGGGATTACACCGGGGAGCTGTTTTTT	CASSQPTGRDYTGELFF
.	TRBJ2-7	few	TRBV7-2	TGTGCCAGCAGCTTCCCTCCCACCTACGAGCAGTACTTC	CASSFPPTYEQYF
.	TRBJ2-7	.	TRBV6-2/TRBV6-3	TGTGCCAGCAGTTATGCCGTCTTGGGGTACGACGAGCAGTACTTC	CASSYAVLGYDEQYF
.	TRBJ2-1	.	TRBV9	TGTGCCAGCAGCACCTCTCTAGCGCCATTATACAATGAGCAGTTCTTC	CASSTSLAPLYNEQFF
.	TRBJ2-7	many	TRBV7-6	TGTGCCAGCAGCTCCGCCGGCGGCTACGAGCAGTACTTC	CASSSAGGYEQYF
TRBD1	TRBJ2-7	.	TRBV28	TGTGCCAGCAGTGGGACAGGGGGCATGACCTACGAGCAGTACTTC	CASSGTGGMTYEQYF
TRBD2	TRBJ2-3	few	TRBV12-3/TRBV12-4	TGTGCCAGCAACTCAGCGGGGGGGAGCACAGATACGCAGTATTTT	CASNSAGGSTDTQYF
.	TRBJ1-2	few	TRBV27	TGTGCCAGCAGTTTGAAGGCAGGCAACTATGGCTACACCTTC	CASSLKAGNYGYTF
.	TRBJ1-1	.	TRBV18	TGTGCCAGCTCATCCGCCGGGGGTCCAATTGAAGCTTTCTTT	CASSSAGGPIEAFF
TRBD2	TRBJ2-4	few	TRBV20-1	TGCAGTGCGAAACCCGGGGGGACTAGAAAAGAGCAGTACTTC	CSAKPGGTRKEQYF
.	TRBJ2-7	many	TRBV5-1	TGCGCCAGCAGCTTGGTGTCTCAGAGCTCCTACGAGCAGTACTTC	CASSLVSQSSYEQYF
.	TRBJ1-1	.	TRBV7-2	TGTGCCAGCAGCTGGACGGGGGGGAACACTGAAGCTTTCTTT	CASSWTGGNTEAFF
.	TRBJ2-5	.	TRBV7-9	TGTGCCAGCAGCTTAGTACGGACTACCTACTACAATGAGCAGTACTTC	CASSLVRTTYYNEQYF
.	TRBJ2-6	.	TRBV7-2	TGTGCCAGCAGCAACAGAGTCTCTGGGGCCAACGTCCTGACTTTC	CASSNRVSGANVLTF
.	TRBJ2-3	.	TRBV6-1	TGTGCCAGCAGCATAGGGACATTCACAGATACGCAGTATTTT	CASSIGTFTDTQYF
.	TRBJ2-1	.	TRBV2	TGTGCCAGCCGTGTAGCCTACAATGAGCAGTTCTTC	CASRVAYNEQFF
TRBD2	TRBJ2-1	.	TRBV7-9	TGTGCCAGCAGCCTCCTTGGACTAGCGGGAGACAATGAGCAGTTCTTC	CASSLLGLAGDNEQFF
.	TRBJ2-3	once	TRBV6-6	TGTGCCAGCAGGTCAGGGCCTAGCACAGATACGCAGTATTTT	CASRSGPSTDTQYF
.	TRBJ2-5	once	TRBV7-2	TGTGCCAGCAGCCACCCCGAGGAGACCCAGTACTTC	CASSHPEETQYF
.	TRBJ2-1	.	TRBV4-3	TGCGCCAGCAGCCCGAGGATCGCGGCCTCCTACAATGAGCAGTTCTTC	CASSPRIAASYNEQFF
TRBD1	TRBJ1-1	once	TRBV7-2	TGTGCCAGCAGTTCGCCGGAGCGACAGGGCACAAATGAAGCTTTCTTT	CASSSPERQGTNEAFF
TRBD1	TRBJ2-5	.	TRBV13	TGTGCCAGCAGCTTGAAGGCCGGGACAGAGGTATCAGAGACCCAGTACTTC	CASSLKAGTEVSETQYF
TRBD1	TRBJ2-7	.	TRBV12-3/TRBV12-4	TGTGCCAGCAGTCCACAGGGGCCGGGCTACGAGCAGTACTTC	CASSPQGPGYEQYF
.	TRBJ1-2	many	TRBV6-5	TGTGCCAGCAGTCAGACAGGTCCTATAAACTATGGCTACACCTTC	CASSQTGPINYGYTF
TRBD2	TRBJ2-4	once	TRBV18	TGTGCCAGCTCGGCTGGGGCTAGCGGAAACATTCAGTACTTC	CASSAGASGNIQYF
TRBD1	TRBJ2-5	many	TRBV29-1	TGCAGCGTTGAAGATGTGTCTTCGTGGGGCAGGGGGACAGAGACCCAGTACTTC	CSVEDVSSWGRGTETQYF
.	TRBJ1-2	.	TRBV28	TGTGCCAGCAGATCCAGGGTCTATGGCTACACCTTC	CASRSRVYGYTF
.	TRBJ1-6	.	TRBV7-9	TGTGCCAGCCGGGACGGAGATTCACCCCTCCACTTT	CASRDGDSPLHF
.	TRBJ1-1	.	TRBV12-3/TRBV12-4	TGTGCCAGCAGTTTACTTGGACAGCCGAACACTGAAGCTTTCTTT	CASSLLGQPNTEAFF
TRBD1	TRBJ2-5	.	TRBV11-3	TGTGCCAGCAGCCAGGGCCGCAAGGGGGCGACGACCCAGTACTTC	CASSQGRKGATTQYF
.	TRBJ2-5	.	TRBV21-1	TGTGCCAGCAGCAAAGCTGGGGGATGGATACAAGAGACCCAGTACTTC	CASSKAGGWIQETQYF
TRBD2	TRBJ2-1	.	TRBV20-1	TGCAGTGCTAGAGATCCCCCGACTAGCGGGGACTACAATGAGCAGTTCTTC	CSARDPPTSGDYNEQFF
TRBD1	TRBJ2-5	once	TRBV7-2	TGTGCCAGCAGCCAGAGGACAGGGGGCGTAGGGGAGACCCAGTACTTC	CASSQRTGGVGETQYF
.	TRBJ1-2	.	TRBV5-4	TGTGCCAGCCGATCGGGGGCGTCCTATGGCTGCACCTTC	CASRSGASYGCTF
.	TRBJ2-3	.	TRBV27	TGTGCCAGCAGTTTCCTAGCAGGAGATACGCAGTATTTT	CASSFLAGDTQYF
.	TRBJ1-1	once	TRBV7-2	TGTGCCAGCAGCTTAGCGCTCCAGAACACTGAGGCTTTCTTT	CASSLALQNTEAFF
.	TRBJ2-7	.	TRBV4-2	TGTGCCAGCAGCCAAGATGGCAGGGGGGCCCCCTACGAGCAGTACTTC	CASSQDGRGAPYEQYF
TRBD2	TRBJ2-5	once	TRBV5-1	TGCGCCAGCAGACAGGGACTAGCGAGGGAGACCCAGTACTTC	CASRQGLARETQYF
TRBD1	TRBJ1-1	.	TRBV30	TGTGCCCATAACAGGGGAACCAACACTGAAGCTTTCTTT	CAHNRGTNTEAFF
.	TRBJ2-1	.	TRBV29-1	TGCAGCGCCTCCCCCCAGAGTGGGTCCTACAATGAGCAGTTCTTC	CSASPQSGSYNEQFF
TRBD1	TRBJ2-2	.	TRBV7-9	TGTGCCAGCAGCTTACGCCCCCAGGGGGCAATCAACACCGGGGAGCTGTTTTTT	CASSLRPQGAINTGELFF
.	TRBJ2-1	.	TRBV20-1	TGCAGTGCTAGAACCCCCAACGGAAGGGACAATGAGCAGTTCTTC	CSARTPNGRDNEQFF